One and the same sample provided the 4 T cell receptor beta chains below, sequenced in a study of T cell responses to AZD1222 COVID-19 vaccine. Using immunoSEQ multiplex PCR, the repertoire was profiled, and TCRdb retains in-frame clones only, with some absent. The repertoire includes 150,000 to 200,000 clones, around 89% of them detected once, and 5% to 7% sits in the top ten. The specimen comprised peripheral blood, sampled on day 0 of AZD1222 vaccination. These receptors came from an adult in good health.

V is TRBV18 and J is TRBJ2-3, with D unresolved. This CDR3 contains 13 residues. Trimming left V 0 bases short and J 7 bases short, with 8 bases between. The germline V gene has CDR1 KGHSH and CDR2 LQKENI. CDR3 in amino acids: CASSPPMAYTQYF. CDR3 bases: TGTGCCAGCTCACCACCGATGGCGTATACGCAGTATTTT. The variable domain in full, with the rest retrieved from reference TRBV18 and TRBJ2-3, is NAGVMQNPRHLVRRRGQEARLRCSPMKGHSHVYWYRQLPEEGLKFMVYLQKENIIDESGMPKERFSAEFPKEGPSILRIQQVVRGDSAAYFCASSPPMAYTQYFGPGTRLTVL.

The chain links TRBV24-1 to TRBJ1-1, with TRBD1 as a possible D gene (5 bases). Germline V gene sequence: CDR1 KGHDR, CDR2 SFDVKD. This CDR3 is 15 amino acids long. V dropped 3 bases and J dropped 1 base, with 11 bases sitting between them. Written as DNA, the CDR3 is TGTGCCACCAGTGATATGGGGCAGGCGAACACTGAAGCTTTCTTT. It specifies CATSDMGQANTEAFF.

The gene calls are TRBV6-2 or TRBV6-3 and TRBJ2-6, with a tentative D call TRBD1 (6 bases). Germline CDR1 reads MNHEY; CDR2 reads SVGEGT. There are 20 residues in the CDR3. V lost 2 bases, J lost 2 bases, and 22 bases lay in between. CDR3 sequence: CASSYDGRQGFSPGANVLTF. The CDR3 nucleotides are TGTGCCAGCAGTTACGACGGCCGGCAGGGGTTTTCCCCTGGGGCCAACGTCCTGACTTTC.

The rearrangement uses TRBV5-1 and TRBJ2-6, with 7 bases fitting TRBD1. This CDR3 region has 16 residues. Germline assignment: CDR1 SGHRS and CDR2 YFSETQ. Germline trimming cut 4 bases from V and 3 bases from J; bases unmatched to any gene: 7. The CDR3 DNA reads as TGCGCCAGCAGCCTCGGGGACAGTAATGGGGCCAACGTCCTGACTTTC. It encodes CASSLGDSNGANVLTF.